The rows below give T cell receptor beta chains drawn from one sample of a study of T cells in Graves' hyperthyroidism and ophthalmopathy. Each CDR3 protein gets one entry after TCRdb re-called the multiplex PCR reads with MiXCR. The table shows about 720,000 distinct CDR3 sequences, with about 17% occurring only once. Sequences were obtained from blood. The source of these receptors is a woman between 45 and 65 years old with Graves' hyperthyroidism that later progressed to Graves' ophthalmopathy. CDR3s leave out the opening cysteine and the closing phenylalanine or tryptophan. Fields, in order: V gene, J gene, CDR3 protein.

>TRBV13|TRBJ1-2
ASSQILQGAWGYT
>TRBV18|TRBJ1-4
ASSLYRSGETNEKLF
>TRBV6-1|TRBJ1-5
ASSSKTGLGNQPQH
>TRBV24-1|TRBJ2-7
ATSDVQGYEQY
>TRBV7-6|TRBJ1-5
ASSLNRPSPQH
>TRBV3-1|TRBJ1-2
ASSRPGTYGYT
>TRBV20-1|TRBJ1-6
SASRQGQVNSPLH
>TRBV6-1|TRBJ2-1
ASSGWEGESYNEQF
>TRBV7-6|TRBJ2-3
ASSLVLAGSAQQDTQY
>TRBV7-9|TRBJ2-5
ASSRESSGGETQY
>TRBV15|TRBJ2-5
ATSPLSGGGGETQY
>TRBV7-9|TRBJ1-2
ASSLVRGPDYGYT
>TRBV4-1|TRBJ2-2
ASSQERGANTGELF
>TRBV5-6|TRBJ1-6
ASSPRQSHNSPLH
>TRBV6-1|TRBJ1-5
ASSTPPGQGGYQPQH
>TRBV6-2/TRBV6-3|TRBJ2-2
ASRGSGNTGELF
>TRBV19|TRBJ2-5
ASSEGQFLYQETQY
>TRBV20-1|TRBJ2-1
SARETSGGFGEQF
>TRBV5-1|TRBJ2-5
ASSSALAGETQY
>TRBV15|TRBJ2-5
ATSRDRDTQETQY
>TRBV30|TRBJ2-2
AWTSQGDTGELF
>TRBV12-3/TRBV12-4|TRBJ1-1
ASSLTGVAGAF
>TRBV7-9|TRBJ2-7
ASSSSRGQGRMYEQY
>TRBV5-1|TRBJ1-1
ASSLEQDLNTEAF
>TRBV9|TRBJ2-3
ASSQLAGGDGDTQY
>TRBV6-5|TRBJ2-2
ASSSGQGPNTGELF
>TRBV4-2|TRBJ2-7
ASSQVLLDEQY
>TRBV29-1|TRBJ2-3
SVGTDTDTQY
>TRBV12-3/TRBV12-4|TRBJ2-1
ASTSTGPNEQF
>TRBV12-3/TRBV12-4|TRBJ1-6
ASSSRDRRMSSYNSPLH
>TRBV6-2/TRBV6-3|TRBJ2-1
ASSSSTPGQGEYNEQF
>TRBV13|TRBJ1-1
ASSGRTGGDTEAF
>TRBV19|TRBJ1-2
ALRAGTGIENGYT
>TRBV10-2|TRBJ2-7
ASSAGTAYEQY
>TRBV7-9|TRBJ1-1
ASSVTGEDTEAF
>TRBV14|TRBJ2-6
ASSQTGGSGANVLT
>TRBV7-6|TRBJ1-4
ASSFRGEKLF
>TRBV7-8|TRBJ2-5
ASSLIRTAFGETQY
>TRBV19|TRBJ2-3
ASSPDREDTQY
>TRBV5-1|TRBJ2-3
ASSRSGGASRTDTQY
>TRBV5-8|TRBJ1-1
ASSLWEAF
>TRBV5-1|TRBJ2-1
ASSLAGGLYNEQF
>TRBV7-9|TRBJ2-5
ASSLGVSPYQETQY
>TRBV6-5|TRBJ2-2
ASSYSDGGELF
>TRBV13|TRBJ2-7
ASSLPGQGLDEQY